This T cell receptor (beta chain) was sequenced in a study of CD8 T cells in Susac syndrome. RNA amounts of 0.5 to 1 ug underwent reverse transcription with random hexamers. From the immunoSEQ multiplex PCR reads, TCRdb called clonotypes with MiXCR, one entry per CDR3 protein. The sample holds about 180,000 distinct CDR3 sequences, 85% to 95% seen once. Germline CDR1 is SGHVS and CDR2 is FNYEAQ. V was shortened by 5 bases and J by 1 base, with 12 bases between the two germline ends. The CDR3 consists of 15 residues. The chain uses TRBV7-6 and TRBJ1-5; TRBD1 might be the D (6 bases). The sequencing sample was made of CD8+ T cells from PBMCs. This receptor was identified in a human donor with multiple sclerosis. CDR3 protein: CASSPFQGSNQPQHF. For the CDR3, the DNA is TGTGCCAGCAGCCCGTTCCAGGGGAGCAATCAGCCCCAGCATTTT.